The subject of this entry is one TCR beta chain. Its binding antigen is unknown. Per-nucleotide qualities are absent, and no much larger clonotype sits a single base away. TCRbeta CDR3 regions were amplified from genomic DNA by means of the immunoSEQ Assay, a bias-controlled multiplex PCR. The source study handled its data this way. Nucleated cell counts per sample were estimated from amplification of reference gene primers within the assay. To quantify the absolute abundance of each unique TCRbeta CDR3 rearrangement, sequence reads were collapsed and filtered. For each sample, productive Simpson clonality was calculated by taking the square root of Simpson's diversity index across productive rearrangements. TCRdb's version of the immuneACCESS table is confined to in-frame rearrangements and falls short of the full clone set. An unresolved V gene accounts for under half of the shortfall where checked; the remainder is of unknown origin. V and J calls and clone size are those listed in that table; D and trimming were worked out from the DNA. The sample has around 99,000 clones on record, over 75% of them singletons. The ten largest clones take up 6.5% to 8% of the sample.

The CDR3 sequence holds 12 residues, the cysteine and phenylalanine included. CDR3 DNA is the only sequence kept; it has 36 bases, read in frame from the first base. Ends trimmed: V by 4 bases, J by 7 bases; bases unmatched to a gene: 2. Sequences SGHRS (CDR1) and YFSETQ (CDR2) are obtained from the germline V gene. The sample comes from a study of blood T cell repertoires in COVID-19 (dated by TCRdb to about 2020). About the investigation overall: Collaborator samples came from the United States, Italy and Spain and covered acute and convalescent phases of COVID-19. A de-identified subject ID, COVID-19 status, age in years and sex were almost always included in the sample metadata. The repertoires were released in a freely available public database meant as a resource for research on the immune response to SARS-CoV-2. Samples were obtained from the ongoing ImmuneRACE study (first 160 participants) and from 950 to 1,500 subjects provided by 6 global collaborators. HLA class I and class II types, where available, came from metadata supplied by the sample provider rather than from assay-based typing. The prospective study material was composed of cDNA or gDNA derived from T cells, B-cell-depleted T cells, or PBMCs. Deeply sampled blood TCRbeta repertoires from subjects exposed to, actively infected with, or recovered from COVID-19 were included in the dataset.

The collaborating institutions used their own protocols to collect whole blood in K2EDTA tubes. For TCRbeta analysis, collaborators shipped samples in one of three forms: frozen whole blood, isolated PBMCs, or DNA extracted from either of those sample types. What the study reported, not specific to this receptor: The amount of clinical and demographic metadata varied by source and participant and was provided uncurated.

This clonotype was sampled from a woman between 45 and 65 years old with acute or convalescent COVID-19. The sequencing input was peripheral blood. This sequence uses TRBV5-1 and TRBJ1-2; 9 central nucleotides agree with TRBD1. Here the CDR3 is given as CASSKGQGGYTF. The DNA reads TGCGCCAGCAGCAAGGGACAGGGTGGCTACACCTTC. Supplemented by the reference TRBV5-1 and TRBJ1-2 proteins around the CDR3, the complete variable domain is KAGVTQTPRYLIKTRGQQVTLSCSPISGHRSVSWYQQTPGQGLQFLFEYFSETQRNKGNFPGRFSGRQFSNSRSEMNVSTLELGDSALYLCASSKGQGGYTFGSGTRLTVV.